The 24 T cell receptor beta chains in this list originate from one sample, sequenced in a study of shared clonotypes between healthy human individuals. TCRdb's copy holds only in-frame clones and misses some; the assay was immunoSEQ multiplex PCR. This sample has about 2.4 million clones; roughly nine tenths occur once, and the top ten carry around 0.14%. The sequencing input was naive CD4+ T cells sorted from blood. Subset in this sample: CD45RA+ positively selected. The receptors were gathered from a young man in good health.

With respect to this clone: Within the sample, other DNA sequences also encode this same CDR3. This sequence joins TRBV9 and TRBJ2-3, with D hard to call. The CDR3 sequence is 15 residues long. The V end was cut by 0 bases, the J end by 0 bases, with 8 bases between. Germline V CDR1 and CDR2: SGDLS, YYNGEE. This CDR3 reads CASSVGPLSTDTQYF. In DNA form, the CDR3 reads TGTGCCAGCAGCGTAGGGCCCCTCAGCACAGATACGCAGTATTTT.

This sequence joins TRBV7-8 and TRBJ2-3, with 9 bases lining up with TRBD1. V lost 5 bases and J lost 3; bases outside the gene matches: 9. Germline V gives CDR1 SGHVS, CDR2 FQNEAQ. The CDR3 covers 16 residues. CDR3 residues: CASSPVTGGRTDTQYF. The CDR3 coding sequence is TGTGCCAGCAGCCCCGTAACAGGGGGCAGGACAGATACGCAGTATTTT.

The genes are TRBV6-5 and TRBJ2-7, with a tentative D call TRBD2 (6 bases). Germline CDR1 and CDR2: MNHEY and SVGAGI. The CDR3 is 16 residues long. The V end lost 2 bases, the J end lost 2 bases, and 16 bases lay between the germline ends. This chain's CDR3 is CASSYQPAGRTYEQYF. In DNA, the CDR3 is TGTGCCAGCAGTTACCAACCTGCCGGGAGAACCTACGAGCAGTACTTC.

The CDR3, as DNA: TGTGCCAGCCAGCCTGTCCTAGCGGGGGGCCGGTGGGACGAGCAGTACTTC. Its translation: CASQPVLAGGRWDEQYF. The chain recombines TRBV27 with TRBJ2-7; 11 nucleotides match TRBD2. The germline V gene has CDR1 MNHEY and CDR2 SMNVEV (reference sequence). This CDR3 region has 17 residues. After removal of 8 bases from V and 5 bases from J, the junction contained 17 bases not matched to a gene.

Notes on this clone: Different DNA sequences within this sample yield the same CDR3. The V gene is TRBV7-9, the J gene TRBJ1-4; the D is unclear. The CDR3 covers 15 residues. V lost 2 bases, J lost 0 bases, and 7 bases lay in between. The germline gives CDR1 SEHNR, CDR2 FQNEAQ (reference sequence). As DNA, the CDR3 is TGTGCCAGCAGCTTATTGGGTGCAACTAATGAAAAACTGTTTTTT. Its translation is CASSLLGATNEKLFF.

This rearrangement joins TRBV27 to TRBJ2-7; D gene unclear. The CDR3 contains 13 residues. The V gene lost 6 bases and the J gene lost 3 bases, with 12 bases spanning the gap. Germline assignment: CDR1 MNHEY and CDR2 SMNVEV (reference sequence). Here the CDR3 reads CASSLMPHYEQYF. The DNA of the CDR3 is TGTGCCAGCAGCCTTATGCCCCACTACGAGCAGTACTTC.

A word on this clone: The sample holds other DNA sequences that translate to the same CDR3. CDR3 residues: CASSPPRGSNEKLFF. CDR3 in DNA: TGTGCCAGCTCACCACCGCGGGGGTCTAATGAAAAACTGTTTTTT. The chain joins TRBV18 to TRBJ1-4; D may be TRBD1 (5 bases). The CDR3 runs 15 residues. Between the trimmed V and J ends, which lost 0 bases and 3 bases, there was a span of 8 bases. Germline V CDR1 and CDR2: KGHSH, LQKENI. Complete variable domain (other parts from reference TRBV18 and TRBJ1-4): NAGVMQNPRHLVRRRGQEARLRCSPMKGHSHVYWYRQLPEEGLKFMVYLQKENIIDESGMPKERFSAEFPKEGPSILRIQQVVRGDSAAYFCASSPPRGSNEKLFFGSGTQLSVL.

This clone came up a few times. This chain links TRBV5-6 with TRBJ1-3, with D uncertain. V lost 4 bases and J 0 bases, leaving 8 bases between the germline ends. Germline CDR1 SGHDT, CDR2 YYEEEE. CDR3 length: 14 amino acids. The CDR3 region is CASSEGLSGNTIYF. The CDR3 coding sequence is TGTGCCAGCAGCGAGGGCCTCTCTGGAAACACCATATATTTT.

V is TRBV7-2 and J is TRBJ1-1; D remains ambiguous. The CDR3 totals 15 residues. The ends were cut back, 1 base at V and 8 bases at J, with 17 bases in the middle. Germline loops: CDR1 SGHTA, CDR2 FQGNSA. The CDR3 region is CASSLVLERWAEAFF. CDR3 in DNA: TGTGCCAGCAGCTTAGTACTCGAGCGATGGGCCGAAGCTTTCTTT.

The J gene is TRBJ2-3, the V gene TRBV10-3, with 8 positions matching TRBD1. Germline V gene lookup returns CDR1 ENHRY and CDR2 SYGVKD. The CDR3 extends over 18 amino acids. J gave up 7 bases and V 5 bases, and 20 bases lay outside the gene matches. CDR3 region: CAISKLGAGQVLANTQYF. In DNA, the CDR3 is TGTGCCATCAGTAAACTTGGGGCGGGACAGGTTTTAGCTAATACGCAGTATTTT.

The CDR3 spells CASSLVISYEQYF. In DNA form, the CDR3 reads TGTGCCAGCAGCTTGGTCATCTCCTACGAGCAGTACTTC. This chain joins TRBV7-2 and TRBJ2-7; D not certain. The CDR3 loop spans 13 amino acids. The V end lost 3 bases, the J end lost 0 bases, and 6 bases lay between the germline ends. Germline-derived CDR1 and CDR2 are SGHTA and FQGNSA.

This clone appeared once. The chain joins TRBV2 to TRBJ2-3; possibly TRBD1 for D (5 bases). The CDR3 runs 13 residues. V shed 4 bases and J shed 4 bases, with 9 bases lying between them. Germline V CDR1 and CDR2: SNHLY, FYNNEI. CDR3: CASSGDSADTQYF. The CDR3 DNA reads as TGTGCCAGCAGTGGAGACAGCGCAGATACGCAGTATTTT.

This chain's CDR3 is CASRKGTGELFF. CDR3 bases: TGTGCCAGCAGGAAGGGGACCGGGGAGCTGTTTTTT. The chain employs TRBV2 and TRBJ2-2, with D maybe TRBD1 (5 bases). The CDR3 loop spans 12 amino acids. CDR1 SNHLY and CDR2 FYNNEI come from the germline V gene. V was trimmed by 6 bases and J by 5 bases, leaving 7 bases between them.

This rearrangement joins TRBV28 to TRBJ2-5, with 7 nucleotides matching TRBD1. This CDR3 has 15 amino acids. V lost 6 bases, J lost 5 bases, and 12 bases stayed unmatched. Per germline, CDR1 MDHEN and CDR2 SYDVKM. Written as DNA, the CDR3 is TGTGCCAGCAGCCGATCGACAGGGACCCGCGAGACCCAGTACTTC. Translation gives CASSRSTGTRETQYF.

This chain connects TRBV11-2 to TRBJ1-5, with D maybe TRBD1 (5 bases). The CDR3 contains 13 residues. The germline gives CDR1 SGHAT, CDR2 FQNNGV. Trimming stripped 4 bases from V and 6 bases from J, with 10 bases between. Here the CDR3 DNA reads TGTGCCAGCAGCTGGCAGGGTTCTCAGCCCCAGCATTTT. Its protein product is CASSWQGSQPQHF.

V and J are TRBV11-2 and TRBJ2-7; 8 nucleotides line up with TRBD1. The V segment lost 4 bases and the J segment 5 bases; nucleotides outside the gene matches: 4. Germline V gene lookup returns CDR1 SGHAT and CDR2 FQNNGV. This CDR3 is built from 13 residues. The CDR3 DNA sequence: TGTGCCAGCAGCTCAGGGGGCCGCCACGAGCAGTACTTC. It specifies CASSSGGRHEQYF. Drawing the rest from reference TRBV11-2 and TRBJ2-7, the complete variable domain is EAGVAQSPRYKIIEKRQSVAFWCNPISGHATLYWYQQILGQGPKLLIQFQNNGVVDDSQLPKDRFSAERLKGVDSTLKIQPAKLEDSAVYLCASSSGGRHEQYFGPGTRLTVT.

This clone was counted between two and nine times. The rearrangement joins TRBV10-3 to TRBJ1-6; no clear D gene. CDR1 ENHRY and CDR2 SYGVKD come from the germline V gene. This CDR3 comprises 13 residues. Trimming removed 8 bases from V and 6 bases from J, with 11 bases in between. The CDR3 reads CAIGPAVNSPLHF. For the CDR3, the DNA is TGTGCCATCGGGCCTGCAGTTAATTCACCCCTCCACTTT.

The chain carries TRBV5-1 and TRBJ1-2; tentatively, D is TRBD1 (5 bases). CDR1 is SGHRS and CDR2 is YFSETQ in the germline V gene. The CDR3 is made up of 15 amino acids. V dropped 0 bases and J dropped 9 bases, with 18 bases sitting between them. The chain's CDR3 is CASSLEGSQGRSYTF. CDR3 nucleotide sequence: TGCGCCAGCAGCTTGGAAGGGTCCCAGGGAAGGAGCTACACCTTC.

The rearrangement uses TRBV4-3 and TRBJ2-3; D might be TRBD1 (6 bases). Looked up from germline, CDR1 is LGHNA and CDR2 is YSLEER. The CDR3 has 13 amino acids. Trimming shortened V by 4 bases and J by 3 bases, and 8 bases separated the two germline ends. In DNA form, the CDR3 reads TGCGCCAGCAGCCGACAGGATACAGATACGCAGTATTTT. This gives the protein CASSRQDTDTQYF.

The rearrangement joins TRBV2 to TRBJ1-2; unclear D gene. CDR3 length equals 14 residues. Between the trimmed V and J ends, which lost 4 bases and 1 base, there was a span of 10 bases. The germline gives CDR1 SNHLY, CDR2 FYNNEI. CDR3 sequence reads: CASSGQMSNYGYTF. The CDR3 bases are TGTGCCAGCAGTGGGCAGATGAGTAACTATGGCTACACCTTC.

Comments on this clone: One end of the junction is discordant with germline, which a read error may explain. The V and J genes are TRBV11-2 and TRBJ2-7, with D uncertain. CDR1 is SGHAT and CDR2 is FQNNGV in the germline V gene. The CDR3 runs 14 residues. CDR3 coding DNA: TGTGCCACCAGCCCCCCGGTAAGATCCTACGAGCAGTACTTC. Protein sequence: CATSPPVRSYEQYF.

This clone turned up a few times. The sample has other DNA sequences that encode this CDR3 too. V gene TRBV30 combines with J gene TRBJ1-5, with a weak D call TRBD1 (5 bases). V lost 3 bases to trimming and J lost 4 bases, with 10 bases between them. The germline gives CDR1 GTSNPN, CDR2 SVGIG (reference sequence). CDR3 length: 13 residues. Written as DNA, the CDR3 is TGTGCCTGGAGCAGACAGCCAAATCAGCCCCAGCATTTT. This gives the protein CAWSRQPNQPQHF.

Comment on this clone: This same CDR3 is encoded by further DNA sequences in the sample. The chain employs TRBV9 and TRBJ1-2; no firm D call. The CDR3 contains 13 residues. Looked up from germline, CDR1 is SGDLS and CDR2 is YYNGEE. V gave up 0 bases and J gave up 1 base, with 4 bases separating them. CDR3 protein: CASSVDDNYGYTF. In nucleotides, the CDR3 is TGTGCCAGCAGCGTAGACGATAACTATGGCTACACCTTC. The variable domain in full, completed from reference TRBV9 and TRBJ1-2, reads DSGVTQTPKHLITATGQRVTLRCSPRSGDLSVYWYQQSLDQGLQFLIQYYNGEERAKGNILERFSAQQFPDLHSELNLSSLELGDSALYFCASSVDDNYGYTFGSGTRLTVV.

The J gene is TRBJ1-4, the V gene TRBV18; tentative D call: TRBD1 (5 bases). CDR1 and CDR2 (germline): KGHSH, LQKENI. The CDR3 extends over 13 amino acids. The germline V and J ends were trimmed by 6 bases and 7 bases, with 12 bases remaining between them. In nucleotides, the CDR3 is TGTGCCAGCTCTCGGGGCAGCGGTGAAAAACTGTTTTTT. This gives the protein CASSRGSGEKLFF.